This T cell receptor beta chain was identified in a study of T-cell reconstitution after alpha-beta-depleted transplantation in children. This clonotype was observed a handful of times. The CDR3 extends over 13 amino acids. V lost 2 bases and J lost 3, with 7 bases in between. CDR1 is MNHEY, CDR2 SVGAGI, per germline. Unique molecular identifiers were used in preparing the TCRbeta library. TCRdb redid the calling of the PCR reads with MiXCR, one entry per CDR3 protein. The sample consists of about 540,000 distinct CDR3 sequences, around 18% of them appearing once. The sequenced sample was PBMCs from the stem cell graft donor, obtained from the stem cell graft. The sequence was collected from a human donor who donated a stem cell graft to a child with acute lymphoblastic leukemia. The chain recombines TRBV6-5 with TRBJ1-2; D gene uncertain. The CDR3 spells CASSYDGYYGYTF. CDR3 DNA: TGTGCCAGCAGTTACGACGGGTACTATGGCTACACCTTC.